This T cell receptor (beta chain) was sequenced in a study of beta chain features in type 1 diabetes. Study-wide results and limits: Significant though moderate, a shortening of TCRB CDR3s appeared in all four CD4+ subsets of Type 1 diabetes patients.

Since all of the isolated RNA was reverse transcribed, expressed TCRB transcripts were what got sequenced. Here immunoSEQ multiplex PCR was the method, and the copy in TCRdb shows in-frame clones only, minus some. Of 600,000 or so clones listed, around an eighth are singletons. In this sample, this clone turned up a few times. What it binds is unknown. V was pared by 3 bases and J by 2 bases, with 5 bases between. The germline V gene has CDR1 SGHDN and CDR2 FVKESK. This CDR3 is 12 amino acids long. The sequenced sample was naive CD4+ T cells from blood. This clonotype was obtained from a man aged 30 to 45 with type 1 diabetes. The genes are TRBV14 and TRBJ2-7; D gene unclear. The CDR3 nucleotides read TGTGCCAGCAGCCAGCTGCCCTACGAGCAGTACTTC. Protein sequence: CASSQLPYEQYF. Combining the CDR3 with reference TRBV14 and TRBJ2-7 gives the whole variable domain EAGVTQFPSHSVIEKGQTVTLRCDPISGHDNLYWYRRVMGKEIKFLLHFVKESKQDESGMPNNRFLAERTGGTYSTLKVQPAELEDSGVYFCASSQLPYEQYFGPGTRLTVT.